The following is a T cell receptor (beta chain) sequence with its context. Its cognate antigen is unknown. The data were obtained in a study of T cell responses to AZD1222 COVID-19 vaccine. Notes on the study in general: Only after the peak T cell response were repertoires sampled. Clonal diversity was possibly underestimated, and white British individuals and females predominated among donors. Increases in Spike-specific TCR breadth and depth were seen after two AZD1222 doses.

Assay used: immunoSEQ multiplex PCR; TCRdb lists only in-frame clones, some missing. This sample yields 95,000 to 150,000 clones, of which 75% to 85% are seen a single time; about a quarter belongs to the top ten. Germline assignment: CDR1 MGHRA and CDR2 YSYEKL. Trimming removed 0 bases from V and 1 base from J, with 12 bases in between. The CDR3 is 16 amino acids. The chain combines TRBV4-1 with TRBJ1-1; D is perhaps TRBD1 (5 bases). The receptor was derived from an adult who received the AZD1222 COVID-19 vaccine. The starting material was peripheral blood, obtained 28 days after the second AZD1222 dose. The DNA of the CDR3 is TGCGCCAGCAGCCAAGAAGAGCAGGGTACGAACACTGAAGCTTTCTTT. This encodes CASSQEEQGTNTEAFF.